This T cell receptor (beta chain) was identified during a study of cytomegalovirus exposure and HLA in healthy donors. Study-level results: According to reports, the classifier identified cytomegalovirus status with high specificity and sensitivity.

The PCR had 60 Vbeta and 13 Jbeta primers. In the original processing: Counted up in a later analysis, unique TCR beta chains came to roughly 80 million, with around 11 million shared. Profiled with immunoSEQ multiplex PCR; TCRdb holds only in-frame clones, not every one. The V and J calls and clone size come from that table; D and trimming were worked out from the DNA. Of fewer than 150,000 clones in the sample, around four fifths were seen once. With regard to this clone: Its antigen is as yet unknown.

The sequenced material came from PBMCs. This receptor was obtained from a man between 25 and 39 years old in good health and CMV-seronegative.

The DNA for the CDR3 is TGTGCCAGCAGTGCCCAGGGTGGAAGCCAAGAGACCCAGTACTTC. This encodes CASSAQGGSQETQYF. The chain carries TRBV6-1 and TRBJ2-5; D perhaps matches TRBD1 (5 bases). Looked up from germline, CDR1 is MNHNS and CDR2 is SASEGT. V was cut by 4 bases and J by 1 base, with 13 bases left in between. This CDR3 is built from 15 residues.